This entry concerns a single TCR beta chain. Its antigen remains unidentified. The data derive from a study of Graves' ophthalmopathy and Graves' hyperthyroidism. Background on the study: Sampling took place at initial diagnosis, with peripheral blood obtained before any treatment.

The CDR3 has 13 amino acids. V lost 6 bases and J 6 bases, leaving 14 bases between the germline ends. Moderate-to-severe activity, CAS ≥3, NOSPECS ≥4 and duration under 3 months were recorded for donors with ophthalmopathy. PBMCs were isolated from an approximately 10 ml sample of fresh peripheral blood. General observations from the study: Blood contained most expanded thyroid clonotypes exceeding 0.001 frequency.

RNA transcripts provided the template for amplifying TCR beta CDR3 regions. In the first round, RT-PCR was carried out with HTBI primers, and a multiplex PCR formed the second round. TCRdb re-called the multiplex PCR reads through MiXCR, storing one row per CDR3 protein. The data hold some 160,000 distinct CDR3 sequences, with approximately 40% observed a single time. The chain has TRBV12-3 or TRBV12-4 and TRBJ1-1; TRBD1 might be the D (6 bases). The specimen sequenced was peripheral blood. This TCR derives from a man younger than 45 with Graves' ophthalmopathy. CDR3: CASSDQGWAEAFF. The CDR3 bases are TGTGCCAGCAGCGACCAGGGGTGGGCTGAAGCTTTCTTT.